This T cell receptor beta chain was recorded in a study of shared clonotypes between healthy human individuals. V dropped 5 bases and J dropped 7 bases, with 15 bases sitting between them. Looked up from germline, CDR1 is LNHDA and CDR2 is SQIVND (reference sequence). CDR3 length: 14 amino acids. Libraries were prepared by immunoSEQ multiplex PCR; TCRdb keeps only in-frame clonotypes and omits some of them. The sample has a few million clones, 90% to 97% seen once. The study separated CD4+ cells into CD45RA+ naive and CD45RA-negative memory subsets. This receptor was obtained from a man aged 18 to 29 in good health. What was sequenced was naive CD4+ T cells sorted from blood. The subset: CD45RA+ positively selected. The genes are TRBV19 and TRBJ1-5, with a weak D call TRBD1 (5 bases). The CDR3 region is CASSGTGRWQPQHF. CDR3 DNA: TGTGCCAGTAGTGGGACCGGTCGCTGGCAGCCCCAGCATTTT.